This TCR beta chain was documented in a study of T-cell reconstitution after alpha-beta-depleted transplantation in children. Whole-study results and caveats: Surviving thymic progenitors and recipient T cells were the source of high TCRbeta diversity at day 60 in some patients. Expanded clones from the graft, numbering several hundred, reportedly supplied alpha-beta T cells about two months after transplant. T cells produced anew were the main source of T-cell counts and diversity one year after transplant.

Preparing the TCRbeta library involved the use of unique molecular identifiers. TCRdb re-analysed the PCR reads in MiXCR, keeping a single row per CDR3 protein. The sample contains fewer than 550,000 distinct CDR3 sequences, roughly an eighth of which appear only once. The CDR3 loop spans 16 amino acids. CDR1 and CDR2 (germline): ENHRY, SYGVKD. Trimming left V 2 bases short and J 6 bases short, with 20 bases between. This clonotype has just a few counts. Its target is unknown. The chain combines TRBV10-3 with TRBJ2-7, with a possible D match to TRBD2 (6 bases). Sequences were derived from PBMCs, mostly from graft donor cells, sampled 180 days after TCRalphabeta/CD19-depleted stem cell transplant. This receptor was taken from a female patient aged 2-9 years who had a stem cell transplant for aplastic anemia, so the T cells may come from the graft donor. Here the CDR3 reads CAISEDGTPRVLEQYF. The DNA of the CDR3 is TGTGCCATCAGTGAGGATGGGACTCCTCGGGTCCTCGAGCAGTACTTC.